This record concerns one T cell receptor beta chain sequence. The antigen is unknown. Germline is not matched at one junction end, which may reflect a read error. Sampling of bone marrow took place during active disease in every patient. These data are taken from a study of read filtering for tumor transcriptome and immune sequencing. For the study at large: Patients were approximately 18 male and roughly 15 female, mean age 65.9 years, range about 47 to 80. RNA-seq yielded only about 75 to 1,400 TCR reads, IR-seq about 3.5 to 10.27 million. Whole-study findings and limits: RNA-seq captured clonotypes less deeply and reliably than IR-seq.

Molecular barcoded adaptors covering alpha/delta and beta/gamma chains were used on around 370 ng RNA. TCRdb independently ran MiXCR on the reads; one entry per CDR3 protein. The table shows around 48,000 distinct CDR3 sequences, with 15% to 20% occurring only once. This CDR3 is built from 14 residues. Germline lookup yields CDR1 SGHVS and CDR2 FNYEAQ. The TCR comes from a donor at least 40 years old with multiple myeloma. The chain is built from TRBV7-6 and TRBJ2-7, with 8 bases matching TRBD2. Sequenced material: a population of CD138-negative cells sorted from bone marrow. Written as DNA, the CDR3 is TGTGCCAGCAGCATCAGCGGGAGCTCCTACGAGCAGTGCTTC. Encoded protein: CASSISGSSYEQCF.